What follows are 12 T cell receptor beta chains derived from one specimen sequenced in a study of blood T cell repertoires in COVID-19. Using immunoSEQ multiplex PCR, the repertoire was profiled, and TCRdb retains in-frame clones only, with some absent. The sample includes just over 300,000 clones, approximately 85% of them seen just once. Sequences were obtained from PBMCs or T cells enriched from blood (not recorded which). The receptors here all came from a young man who had recovered from COVID-19.

This clone was counted a few times. The chain recombines TRBV7-2 with TRBJ1-1; no firm D call. The CDR3 is made up of 13 amino acids. CDR1 is SGHTA and CDR2 is FQGNSA in the germline V gene. V was shortened by 7 bases and J by 0 bases, with 9 bases between the two germline ends. CDR3 sequence reads: CASTSVLNTEAFF. In DNA, the CDR3 is TGTGCCAGCACCTCCGTCTTGAACACTGAAGCTTTCTTT.

This clone has a single count. The gene calls are TRBV25-1 and TRBJ1-5; D perhaps matches TRBD1 (6 bases). Per germline, CDR1 MGHDK and CDR2 SYGVNS. This CDR3 contains 14 residues. Trimming stripped 3 bases from V and 6 bases from J, with 12 bases between. The CDR3 sequence: CASSDGGAGQPQHF. CDR3 DNA sequence: TGTGCCAGCAGTGATGGGGGGGCAGGTCAGCCCCAGCATTTT.

The gene calls are TRBV6-5 and TRBJ1-5, with D maybe TRBD1 (5 bases). V was shortened by 2 bases and J by 4 bases, with 9 bases between the two germline ends. CDR3 length: 14 amino acids. Germline V lookup: CDR1 MNHEY, CDR2 SVGAGI. The CDR3 nucleotides are TGTGCCAGCAGTTACGGGCCAGGGAATCAGCCCCAGCATTTT. Translating it yields CASSYGPGNQPQHF.

The sample holds one count of this clone. The chain has TRBV9 and TRBJ2-3, with 8 bases matching TRBD2. In germline, CDR1 is SGDLS, CDR2 YYNGEE. The J segment lost 2 bases and the V segment lost 0 bases, leaving 2 bases of the junction unmatched. The length of the CDR3 is 15 residues. This chain's CDR3 is CASSVAGGDTDTQYF. The CDR3 DNA sequence: TGTGCCAGCAGCGTAGCGGGGGGGGACACAGATACGCAGTATTTT.

V is TRBV7-9 and J is TRBJ1-6, with D tentatively TRBD1 (6 bases). The germline V gene encodes CDR1 SEHNR and CDR2 FQNEAQ (reference sequence). There are 13 residues in the CDR3. V shed 5 bases and J shed 9 bases, with 11 bases lying between them. This chain's CDR3 is CASSLTDSSPLHF. CDR3 DNA: TGTGCCAGCAGCCTCACGGACAGTTCACCCCTCCACTTT.

The J gene is TRBJ1-2, the V gene TRBV5-6; the D gene is possibly TRBD1 (6 bases). This CDR3 is 11 amino acids long. Germline loops: CDR1 SGHDT, CDR2 YYEEEE. Trimming pared 4 bases from V and 8 bases from J, leaving 9 bases between. CDR3 sequence (DNA): TGTGCCAGCAGCCGTGACAGGGGCTACACCTTC. It specifies CASSRDRGYTF.

The chain employs TRBV7-2 and TRBJ1-5, with D perhaps TRBD1 (6 bases). CDR1 is SGHTA and CDR2 is FQGNSA in the germline V gene. Trimming left V 5 bases short and J 0 bases short, with 11 bases between. The CDR3 runs to 15 residues. CDR3: CASSPGQISNQPQHF. The CDR3 nucleotides are TGTGCCAGCAGCCCCGGACAGATTAGCAATCAGCCCCAGCATTTT.

This sequence joins TRBV2 and TRBJ2-5; 11 bases are a match to TRBD2. The ends lost 4 bases at V and 7 bases at J; junction bases unmatched: 8. Germline V CDR1 and CDR2: SNHLY, FYNNEI. This CDR3 has 15 amino acids. CDR3 DNA sequence: TGTGCCAGCAGTGGGCTAGCGGGGGGCGCGGGGACCCAGTACTTC. Its translation is CASSGLAGGAGTQYF.

The chain is built from TRBV6-5 and TRBJ2-7, with D maybe TRBD1 (6 bases). CDR1 is MNHEY and CDR2 is SVGAGI in the germline V gene. The germline V and J ends were trimmed by 2 bases and 2 bases, with 13 bases remaining between them. This CDR3 has 15 residues. The CDR3 protein is CASSYLQGPTYEQYF. The CDR3 DNA is TGTGCCAGCAGTTACCTTCAGGGGCCAACCTACGAGCAGTACTTC.

The chain uses TRBV7-9 and TRBJ2-7; perhaps TRBD2 as D (5 bases). The length of the CDR3 is 13 residues. Trimming pared 3 bases from V and 5 bases from J, leaving 11 bases between. Germline CDR1 is SEHNR and CDR2 is FQNEAQ (reference sequence). Here the CDR3 reads CASSFRGSDEQYF. CDR3 DNA: TGTGCCAGCAGCTTTCGGGGTTCGGACGAGCAGTACTTC.

The rearrangement joins TRBV7-9 to TRBJ2-7; TRBD2 might be the D (5 bases). This CDR3 region has 14 residues. In germline, CDR1 is SEHNR, CDR2 FQNEAQ (reference sequence). The V end was cut by 4 bases, the J end by 3 bases, with 13 bases between. The CDR3 bases are TGTGCCAGCAGCTCGCCTCTCCGGGACTACGAGCAGTACTTC. This gives the protein CASSSPLRDYEQYF.

The chain couples TRBV10-3 to TRBJ2-7; D unresolved. The V gene's germline CDR1 is ENHRY and CDR2 SYGVKD. This CDR3 contains 13 residues. Trimming pared 10 bases from V and 2 bases from J, leaving 15 bases between. CDR3 nucleotides: TGTGCCACCTACGCAACAGAAACCTACGAGCAGTACTTC. Amino acid sequence: CATYATETYEQYF.